This is a list of T cell receptor beta chains from one sample in a study of CD8 T cells in Susac syndrome. TCRdb re-called the immunoSEQ multiplex PCR reads with MiXCR, one entry per CDR3 protein. There are 150,000 to 250,000 distinct CDR3 sequences in the sample; 90% to 95% occur only once, and just under 0.095% lies in the top ten. The sequencing sample was made of CD4+ T cells from PBMCs. Source of these receptors: a human donor with multiple sclerosis. Each CDR3 is given without its conserved first and last residue.

V gene: TRBV29-1
CDR3 protein: SACGDTPYEQY

V gene: TRBV20-1
CDR3 protein: SVRGHQYEQY

V gene: TRBV29-1
CDR3 protein: SVDSLARDTQY

V gene: TRBV4-1
CDR3 protein: ASSQEGFWIRQPQH

V gene: TRBV2
CDR3 protein: ASSEIWQGWGQHGYT

V gene: TRBV24-1
CDR3 protein: ATSDVRSPGNSPLH

V gene: TRBV7-9
CDR3 protein: ASSSHQDGLNQPQH

V gene: TRBV3-1
CDR3 protein: ASSLGLAYNEQF

V gene: TRBV29-1
CDR3 protein: SVERRGYPDTQY

V gene: TRBV2
CDR3 protein: ASSPDGPPLQPQH

V gene: TRBV29-1
CDR3 protein: SAQGGIAGINEQF

V gene: TRBV29-1
CDR3 protein: SVSGAQSNQPQH

V gene: TRBV30
CDR3 protein: AWSRGAMNTEAF

V gene: TRBV6-5
CDR3 protein: ASSTIRGRDNEQF

V gene: TRBV11-2
CDR3 protein: ASSPTPDYGYT

V gene: TRBV12-3/TRBV12-4
CDR3 protein: ASSRQSKPQH

V gene: TRBV5-4
CDR3 protein: ASSFSGNQETQY

V gene: TRBV20-1
CDR3 protein: SASRGRSNEKLF

V gene: TRBV20-1
CDR3 protein: SARGLAYEQY

V gene: TRBV15
CDR3 protein: ATRFYNEQF

V gene: TRBV2
CDR3 protein: ASMDYSSLSGANVLT

V gene: TRBV6-1
CDR3 protein: ASRQTWTSGNTGELF

V gene: TRBV12-3/TRBV12-4
CDR3 protein: ASSPRQLYEQY

V gene: TRBV30
CDR3 protein: AWKLAGTDTQY

V gene: TRBV23-1
CDR3 protein: ASSQTRMKGLYEQY

V gene: TRBV7-6
CDR3 protein: ASSGRTGGSSYNEQF

V gene: TRBV5-4
CDR3 protein: ATREGVSTDTQY

V gene: TRBV23-1
CDR3 protein: ASRTCLSNEQF

V gene: TRBV20-1
CDR3 protein: SAKDRRSYEQY

V gene: TRBV24-1
CDR3 protein: ATSDPRTGDTDTQY

V gene: TRBV6-1
CDR3 protein: ASSVARGGTDTQY

V gene: TRBV7-8
CDR3 protein: ASSYWTSGRLNEQF

V gene: TRBV20-1
CDR3 protein: SARDQVAGPYEQY

V gene: TRBV11-2
CDR3 protein: ASSWGATLGAEAF

V gene: TRBV20-1
CDR3 protein: SAAPRDTQY

V gene: TRBV9
CDR3 protein: ASSRLLAGGETQY

V gene: TRBV20-1
CDR3 protein: SAPTSGSGGWRYNEQF

V gene: TRBV7-3
CDR3 protein: ASSSPGTPPGELF

V gene: TRBV24-1
CDR3 protein: ATSPAGRGGETQY

V gene: TRBV18
CDR3 protein: ASSGQTNEKLF

V gene: TRBV27
CDR3 protein: ASSLVMGTDTQY

V gene: TRBV11-2
CDR3 protein: ASSLGQHQETQY

V gene: TRBV29-1
CDR3 protein: SAEVSGYEQY

V gene: TRBV7-2
CDR3 protein: ASSSRLSPVTQY

V gene: TRBV7-6
CDR3 protein: ASSFSGWRGGTDTQY

V gene: TRBV7-9
CDR3 protein: ASSFGAWTGIGYT

V gene: TRBV30
CDR3 protein: AWSVRGGTDTQY

V gene: TRBV5-1
CDR3 protein: ASSLSGTSGIGEQY

V gene: TRBV25-1
CDR3 protein: ASSGLAGGRDTQY

V gene: TRBV5-1
CDR3 protein: ASSPRTGDNEQF

V gene: TRBV6-5
CDR3 protein: ASSSRTSGRVIEQY

V gene: TRBV20-1
CDR3 protein: SAPPVGYQETQY

V gene: TRBV5-1
CDR3 protein: ASRRTAQGNDSPLH

V gene: TRBV5-1
CDR3 protein: ASSLAPSDEQF

V gene: TRBV2
CDR3 protein: ASSDSTGDDSYEQY

V gene: TRBV4-2
CDR3 protein: ASSHGMGADEQY

V gene: TRBV20-1
CDR3 protein: SARPGGYGYT

V gene: TRBV30
CDR3 protein: AWSLDSNQPQH

V gene: TRBV12-3/TRBV12-4
CDR3 protein: ASRQGWDTQY

V gene: TRBV2
CDR3 protein: ASSGRGGSNQPQH